Detailed here is one TCR beta chain. Antigen unknown. The germline CDR1 and CDR2 sequences are MNHEY and SVGEGT. This CDR3 has 14 residues. V was clipped by 2 bases and J by 1 base, with 8 bases between them. The record originates from a study of T cell responses to AZD1222 COVID-19 vaccine. Some clones are missing from TCRdb's copy, which holds only in-frame ones; the method was immunoSEQ multiplex PCR. The profile shows 95,000 to 150,000 clones, approximately 92% of them singletons. Study-wide findings and caveats: Sampling captured repertoires only after the peak T cell response. The donor group comprised mostly white British people and more females; the analysis possibly underestimated clonal diversity. Seropositive AZD1222 recipients at baseline numbered only five or six. Spike was spanned by vaccine-associated CD4 TCRs, which were dominant at 160-218 and 743-854.

The rearrangement joins TRBV6-2 or TRBV6-3 to TRBJ1-1; no firm D call. The sequence derives from an adult in good health. The sample in question was peripheral blood, obtained on day 0 of AZD1222 vaccination. DNA of the CDR3: TGTGCCAGCAGTTACGGGTACTCGAACACTGAAGCTTTCTTT. Translation gives CASSYGYSNTEAFF.